Each of the 20 T cell receptor beta chains below was sequenced from the same sample in a study of blood T cell repertoires in COVID-19. Sequenced by immunoSEQ multiplex PCR; TCRdb stores in-frame clones only, minus some. Of a few hundred thousand clones in the sample, approximately 88% were seen once. Sequences were obtained from peripheral blood. Receptors originate from a young woman with COVID-19, enrolled during active disease.

The gene calls are TRBV4-1 and TRBJ2-3, with 9 bases that match TRBD1. Germline CDR1 and CDR2: MGHRA and YSYEKL. This CDR3 is 16 amino acids long. The V gene end was trimmed by 6 bases and the J gene end by 4 bases; junction bases not matched to a gene: 11. The CDR3: CASSSRPGTGSDTQYF. DNA for the CDR3: TGCGCCAGCAGTTCACGACCGGGGACAGGGTCAGATACGCAGTATTTT.

The V call is TRBV6-2 or TRBV6-3, the J call TRBJ2-3; D call uncertain. This CDR3 is built from 15 residues. Per germline, CDR1 MNHEY and CDR2 SVGEGT. V was cut by 4 bases and J by 2 bases, with 13 bases left in between. CDR3 amino acids: CASSLLGSLTDTQYF. CDR3 sequence (DNA): TGTGCCAGCAGTTTACTCGGGTCTCTCACAGATACGCAGTATTTT.

The rearrangement uses TRBV28 and TRBJ2-6, with D possibly matching TRBD1 (6 bases). With 3 bases removed from V and 4 bases from J, the gap between germline ends came to 16 bases. The CDR3 length is 17 residues. Germline-derived CDR1 and CDR2 are MDHEN and SYDVKM. The CDR3, as DNA: TGTGCCAGCAGTTTTCTCCGGGCAGGGGACGGGGCCAACGTCCTGACTTTC. Translated, it gives CASSFLRAGDGANVLTF. Based on the CDR3 plus reference TRBV28 and TRBJ2-6, the full variable domain is DVKVTQSSRYLVKRTGEKVFLECVQDMDHENMFWYRQDPGLGLRLIYFSYDVKMKEKGDIPEGYSVSREKKERFSLILESASTNQTSMYLCASSFLRAGDGANVLTFGAGSRLTVL.

J is TRBJ2-5 and V is TRBV19; 9 bases fit TRBD1. The germline V gene encodes CDR1 LNHDA and CDR2 SQIVND (reference sequence). There are 15 residues in the CDR3. V lost 5 bases and J lost 4; bases outside the gene matches: 8. CDR3 nucleotide sequence: TGTGCCAGTAGTGGCGGGGACAGGGCCCCAGAGACCCAGTACTTC. Translating gives CASSGGDRAPETQYF. Together with reference TRBV19 and TRBJ2-5, the CDR3 gives the full variable domain: DGGITQSPKYLFRKEGQNVTLSCEQNLNHDAMYWYRQDPGQGLRLIYYSQIVNDFQKGDIAEGYSVSREKKESFPLTVTSAQKNPTAFYLCASSGGDRAPETQYFGPGTRLLVL.

The chain joins TRBV4-3 to TRBJ2-3; the D gene is possibly TRBD2 (5 bases). Trimming took off 0 bases at V and 1 base at J, with 11 bases between the two ends. Germline CDR1 and CDR2: LGHNA and YSLEER. The CDR3 covers 16 residues. CDR3 sequence reads: CASSQDAGRGTDTQYF. DNA for the CDR3: TGCGCCAGCAGCCAAGATGCGGGTAGGGGCACAGATACGCAGTATTTT.

The chain employs TRBV20-1 and TRBJ2-1; 12 bases align to TRBD2. The V gene end was trimmed by 3 bases and the J gene end by 10 bases; junction bases not matched to a gene: 7. CDR3 length: 14 amino acids. CDR1 DFQATT and CDR2 SNEGSKA come from the germline V gene (reference sequence). The CDR3 nucleotides read TGCAGTGCTAGTCGATCAGGACTAGCGGGAGAGCAGTTCTTC. As protein: CSASRSGLAGEQFF.

This rearrangement joins TRBV7-2 to TRBJ1-1; perhaps TRBD1 as D (6 bases). The CDR3 runs to 16 residues. Germline CDR1 SGHTA, CDR2 FQGNSA. Trimming removed 1 base from V and 1 base from J, with 13 bases in between. The CDR3 reads CASSLGAGAQNTEAFF. The CDR3, as DNA: TGTGCCAGCAGCTTAGGGGCGGGGGCCCAGAACACTGAAGCTTTCTTT.

The chain couples TRBV5-3 to TRBJ2-7, with D possibly matching TRBD2 (6 bases). TRBV5-3 has ORF status, its function being uncertain. This CDR3 contains 19 residues. The V end was cut by 5 bases, the J end by 1 base, with 28 bases between. The CDR3 DNA reads as TGTGCCAGAAGTCGGGACTCGCCCTATATCCACAGGAGGTCCTACGAGCAGTACTTC. The encoded protein is CARSRDSPYIHRRSYEQYF.

The rearrangement joins TRBV6-2 or TRBV6-3 to TRBJ2-1, with 7 bases matching TRBD2. This CDR3 has 14 amino acids. V shed 5 bases and J 8 bases; nucleotides not matched to a gene: 9. Germline loops: CDR1 MNHEY, CDR2 SVGEGT. CDR3 DNA: TGTGCCAGCAGTGACGGGGGGTCGGAGGATGAGCAGTTCTTC. This translates into CASSDGGSEDEQFF.

The chain uses TRBV7-6 and TRBJ2-3; 10 bases line up with TRBD2. The V gene end was trimmed by 4 bases and the J gene end by 4 bases; junction bases not matched to a gene: 11. CDR3 length: 17 amino acids. The germline V gene encodes CDR1 SGHVS and CDR2 FNYEAQ. This CDR3 reads CASSSGTSVRRSDTQYF. The CDR3 DNA reads as TGTGCCAGCAGCTCCGGGACTAGCGTTCGGAGGTCAGATACGCAGTATTTT.

The genes are TRBV4-1 and TRBJ1-1; no firm D call. CDR3 length: 13 amino acids. The germline CDR1 and CDR2 sequences are MGHRA and YSYEKL. Between the trimmed V and J ends, which lost 3 bases and 5 bases, there was a span of 10 bases. This CDR3 reads CASSQGGRTEAFF. In DNA form, the CDR3 reads TGCGCCAGCAGCCAGGGAGGGAGGACTGAAGCTTTCTTT.

This clone was observed once. The V call is TRBV20-1, the J call TRBJ1-1; weak D call: TRBD1 (5 bases). Trimming took off 3 bases at V and 4 bases at J, with 15 bases between the two ends. This CDR3 is built from 14 residues. CDR1 is DFQATT, CDR2 SNEGSKA, per germline (reference sequence). CDR3: CSASRGGGGTEAFF. CDR3 nucleotides: TGCAGTGCTAGTCGCGGGGGTGGAGGCACTGAAGCTTTCTTT.

V gene TRBV18 combines with J gene TRBJ1-1; TRBD1 matches at 12 bases. The CDR3 length is 17 residues. Germline CDR1 reads KGHSH; CDR2 reads LQKENI. V shed 5 bases, J shed 8 bases, and the junction held 15 bases outside the gene matches. This CDR3 is CASSSQGQGATGMEAFF. In nucleotides, the CDR3 is TGTGCCAGCTCATCCCAGGGACAGGGGGCTACAGGGATGGAAGCTTTCTTT.

The V and J genes are TRBV20-1 and TRBJ2-3, with 10 bases fitting TRBD2. V gave up 5 bases and J gave up 3 bases; unmatched junction bases: 8. The length of the CDR3 is 15 residues. Germline V gene sequence: CDR1 DFQATT, CDR2 SNEGSKA (reference sequence). The CDR3 sequence is CSAGAAGGLTDTQYF. The DNA for the CDR3 is TGCAGTGCTGGTGCAGCGGGAGGGCTGACAGATACGCAGTATTTT.

The gene calls are TRBV2 and TRBJ2-7, with 11 positions matching TRBD2. The CDR3 is 15 residues long. V shed 6 bases and J 0 bases; nucleotides not matched to a gene: 4. The germline CDR1 and CDR2 sequences are SNHLY and FYNNEI. The CDR3 spells CASRGTSGVSYEQYF. The CDR3, as DNA: TGTGCCAGCAGGGGGACTAGCGGTGTCTCCTACGAGCAGTACTTC.

The CDR3 is CASTFSGAVGEQYF. In DNA form, the CDR3 reads TGTGCCAGCACCTTTTCTGGGGCCGTAGGCGAGCAGTACTTC. The chain uses TRBV28 and TRBJ2-7; D may be TRBD1 (5 bases). The V end lost 7 bases, the J end lost 6 bases, and 19 bases lay between the germline ends. The germline V gene encodes CDR1 MDHEN and CDR2 SYDVKM. CDR3 length equals 14 residues.

The rearrangement uses TRBV29-1 and TRBJ1-1; TRBD1 is a possible D gene (6 bases). The CDR3 is 13 residues long. V shed 7 bases and J shed 3 bases, with 15 bases lying between them. Germline V gene data show CDR1 as SQVTM and CDR2 as ANQGSEA. The CDR3 region is CSAHRERYTEAFF. The CDR3 nucleotides are TGCAGCGCGCACAGGGAAAGGTACACTGAAGCTTTCTTT.

The CDR3 region has the DNA TGTGCCAGCAGTTACTCGAACAGGGATTCAAGTGAAGCTTTCTTT. Protein product: CASSYSNRDSSEAFF. V usage is TRBV6-5 and J usage is TRBJ1-1, with a possible D match to TRBD1 (6 bases). CDR1 and CDR2 (germline): MNHEY, SVGAGI. Trimming cost V 0 bases and J 7 bases, with 15 bases left between them. The CDR3 is made up of 15 amino acids.

CDR3 nucleotide sequence: TGTGCCAGCAGCTTCAACCAAGAGACCCAGTACTTC. It encodes CASSFNQETQYF. The gene calls are TRBV11-2 and TRBJ2-5; D not certain. Germline V gives CDR1 SGHAT, CDR2 FQNNGV. The CDR3 is 12 residues long. Trimming cost V 3 bases and J 0 bases, with 2 bases left between them.

V usage is TRBV10-3 and J usage is TRBJ2-2, with a tentative D call TRBD2 (5 bases). The CDR3 sequence is 15 residues long. CDR1 and CDR2 (germline): ENHRY, SYGVKD. V was shortened by 2 bases and J by 5 bases, with 12 bases between the two germline ends. The CDR3 loop is CAISETARDTGELFF. CDR3 DNA sequence: TGTGCCATCAGTGAGACAGCCCGGGATACCGGGGAGCTGTTTTTT.